Listed here are 19 T cell receptor beta chains from one sample, sequenced in a study of CD8 T cells in Susac syndrome. With random hexamers, about 0.5 to 1 ug RNA was reverse transcribed. TCRdb re-analysed the immunoSEQ multiplex PCR reads in MiXCR, keeping a single row per CDR3 protein. The sample records about 75,000 distinct CDR3 sequences, 94% being singletons. The source material was CD8+ T cells from PBMCs. The receptors originated from a human donor with Susac syndrome.

V gene TRBV20-1 combines with J gene TRBJ2-5, with TRBD1 matching over 7 bases. Germline V gene data show CDR1 as DFQATT and CDR2 as SNEGSKA (reference sequence). This CDR3 comprises 14 residues. V lost 0 bases and J lost 2; bases outside the gene matches: 3. The CDR3 reads CSARETGIQETQYF. In nucleotides, the CDR3 is TGCAGTGCTAGAGAGACAGGGATTCAAGAGACCCAGTACTTC.

The rearrangement links TRBV9 to TRBJ2-7; 9 nucleotides line up with TRBD1. Germline lookup yields CDR1 SGDLS and CDR2 YYNGEE. This CDR3 contains 13 residues. The ends lost 2 bases at V and 5 bases at J; junction bases unmatched: 2. This CDR3 is CASSVGTGNEQYF. The CDR3 DNA reads TGTGCCAGCAGCGTGGGGACAGGGAACGAGCAGTACTTC.

The V gene is TRBV21-1, the J gene TRBJ2-3. TRBV21-1 is designated a pseudogene. The CDR3 loop spans 10 amino acids. This chain's CDR3 is CASSKVGNPF. CDR3 sequence (DNA): TGTGCCAGCAGCAAAGTAGGAAACCCCTTT.

The chain uses TRBV7-9 and TRBJ2-5, with D unclear. Trimming cost V 3 bases and J 1 base, with 9 bases left between them. There are 14 residues in the CDR3. Germline CDR1 reads SEHNR; CDR2 reads FQNEAQ (reference sequence). CDR3 coding DNA: TGTGCCAGCAGCTTGACACGGACCCAAGAGACCCAGTACTTC. It translates to CASSLTRTQETQYF.

The chain links TRBV28 to TRBJ1-4; 8 bases fit TRBD1. CDR1 MDHEN and CDR2 SYDVKM come from the germline V gene. The J segment lost 8 bases and the V segment lost 6 bases, leaving 11 bases of the junction unmatched. The CDR3 sequence is 15 residues long. The DNA of the CDR3 is TGTGCCAGCAGCCTCCTAAGGGACAGGACGGAAAAACTGTTTTTT. Encoded protein: CASSLLRDRTEKLFF.

The V gene is TRBV9, the J gene TRBJ2-7, with D perhaps being TRBD1 or TRBD2 (5 bases each). Germline V gene lookup returns CDR1 SGDLS and CDR2 YYNGEE. This CDR3 comprises 15 residues. Deletions cut 0 bases from V and 3 bases from J, with 13 bases between. CDR3 region: CASSVAGTVGYEQYF. CDR3 coding DNA: TGTGCCAGCAGCGTAGCGGGGACCGTTGGCTACGAGCAGTACTTC.

The rearrangement links TRBV3-1 to TRBJ2-1, with TRBD2 identical over 7 bases. V was pared by 3 bases and J by 5 bases, with 4 bases of the junction left unmatched. Per germline, CDR1 LGHDT and CDR2 YNNKEL (reference sequence). The CDR3 extends over 14 amino acids. CDR3 sequence (DNA): TGTGCCAGCAGCCACCCGGGACTAAACAATGAGCAGTTCTTC. Its translation is CASSHPGLNNEQFF.

J is TRBJ2-7 and V is TRBV5-6, with TRBD1 as a possible D gene (5 bases). Germline values: CDR1 SGHDT, CDR2 YYEEEE. V dropped 3 bases and J dropped 2 bases, with 18 bases sitting between them. There are 16 residues in the CDR3. CDR3 sequence reads: CASSSTHRPGPYEQYF. CDR3 coding DNA: TGTGCCAGCAGCTCGACCCACAGGCCCGGACCCTACGAGCAGTACTTC.

The rearrangement joins TRBV25-1 to TRBJ2-4; no clear D. The CDR3 has 11 amino acids. The V end was cut by 10 bases, the J end by 11 bases, with 15 bases between. Germline CDR1 and CDR2: MGHDK and SYGVNS. The DNA for the CDR3 is TGTGCCACCTCAATAATAGGCTTTCAGTACTTC. Protein: CATSIIGFQYF.

This chain uses TRBV24-1 with TRBJ2-1; 10 nucleotides align to TRBD2. Germline values: CDR1 KGHDR, CDR2 SFDVKD. The CDR3 spans 18 residues. The V segment lost 2 bases and the J segment 1 base; nucleotides outside the gene matches: 7. The CDR3 is CATSDSSGGPWSYNEQFF. DNA for the CDR3: TGTGCCACCAGTGATTCTAGCGGGGGCCCCTGGTCCTACAATGAGCAGTTCTTC.

The J gene is TRBJ2-5, the V gene TRBV9; 8 nucleotides align to TRBD2. Germline CDR1 SGDLS, CDR2 YYNGEE. V gave up 3 bases and J gave up 2 bases; unmatched junction bases: 9. This CDR3 comprises 16 residues. The CDR3 bases are TGTGCCAGCAGCGACCCAATAGCGGGGCGACAAGAGACCCAGTACTTC. It is translated as CASSDPIAGRQETQYF.

The chain recombines TRBV5-6 with TRBJ1-5; maybe TRBD1 (5 bases). Germline lookup yields CDR1 SGHDT and CDR2 YYEEEE. V was trimmed by 5 bases and J by 1 base, leaving 16 bases between them. CDR3 size: 16 residues. Here the CDR3 reads CASSSGGAGSNQPQHF. CDR3 DNA sequence: TGTGCCAGCAGTTCGGGGGGAGCGGGGAGCAATCAGCCCCAGCATTTT. Using reference TRBV5-6 and TRBJ1-5 for the parts outside the CDR3, the full variable domain is DAGVTQSPTHLIKTRGQQVTLRCSPKSGHDTVSWYQQALGQGPQFIFQYYEEEERQRGNFPDRFSGHQFPNYSSELNVNALLLGDSALYLCASSSGGAGSNQPQHFGDGTRLSIL.

The chain has TRBV3-1 and TRBJ2-7; D call uncertain. Per the germline V gene, CDR1 is LGHDT and CDR2 is YNNKEL (reference sequence). The CDR3 consists of 13 residues. V was clipped by 4 bases and J by 1 base, with 8 bases between them. DNA for the CDR3: TGTGCCAGCAGCCTCAAACGGTCCTACGAGCAGTACTTC. It yields the protein CASSLKRSYEQYF.

The rearrangement joins TRBV11-2 to TRBJ2-1; 11 bases are shared with TRBD1. Trimming cost V 5 bases and J 7 bases; bases outside gene matches: 7. This CDR3 comprises 15 residues. Per germline, CDR1 SGHAT and CDR2 FQNNGV. The CDR3 reads CASSDGQGARNEQFF. Here the CDR3 DNA reads TGTGCCAGCAGCGATGGACAGGGGGCGCGTAATGAGCAGTTCTTC.

The rearrangement uses TRBV7-9 and TRBJ2-4; weak D call: TRBD1 (6 bases). Germline CDR1 reads SEHNR; CDR2 reads FQNEAQ (reference sequence). The CDR3 is 18 residues long. V lost 4 bases to trimming and J lost 0 bases, with 19 bases between them. The CDR3, as DNA: TGTGCCAGCAGCTCATCCGGACAGAATTCCCTAGCCAAAAACATTCAGTACTTC. Translated, it gives CASSSSGQNSLAKNIQYF.

The rearrangement joins TRBV6-1 to TRBJ1-6; the D is unclear. Trimming stripped 3 bases from V and 0 bases from J, with 9 bases between. This CDR3 spans 16 amino acids. Germline lookup yields CDR1 MNHNS and CDR2 SASEGT. The CDR3 bases are TGTGCCAGCAGTGACGCGCTAAGCTCCTATAATTCACCCCTCCACTTT. Residues: CASSDALSSYNSPLHF.

The chain carries TRBV20-1 and TRBJ1-1; possibly TRBD1 for D (6 bases). The CDR3 covers 13 residues. V was cut by 3 bases and J by 5 bases, with 13 bases left in between. Per germline, CDR1 DFQATT and CDR2 SNEGSKA (reference sequence). The CDR3 DNA reads as TGCAGTGCTAGGGGGGGCGGGAGAACTGAAGCTTTCTTT. Translating it yields CSARGGGRTEAFF.

The V call is TRBV9, the J call TRBJ2-1; 7 bases fit TRBD1. V lost 0 bases and J lost 2; bases outside the gene matches: 5. The CDR3 has 16 amino acids. The V gene's germline CDR1 is SGDLS and CDR2 YYNGEE. The CDR3 sequence is CASSVVSTGAYNEQFF. The CDR3 region has the DNA TGTGCCAGCAGCGTAGTATCCACAGGGGCCTACAATGAGCAGTTCTTC.

This sequence joins TRBV12-3 or TRBV12-4 and TRBJ2-2; D possibly corresponds to TRBD1 (5 bases). CDR3 length equals 14 residues. Trimming took off 2 bases at V and 3 bases at J, with 7 bases between the two ends. The CDR3 region has the DNA TGTGCCAGCAGTTTATACAGGCACACCGGGGAGCTGTTTTTT. Translation: CASSLYRHTGELFF.